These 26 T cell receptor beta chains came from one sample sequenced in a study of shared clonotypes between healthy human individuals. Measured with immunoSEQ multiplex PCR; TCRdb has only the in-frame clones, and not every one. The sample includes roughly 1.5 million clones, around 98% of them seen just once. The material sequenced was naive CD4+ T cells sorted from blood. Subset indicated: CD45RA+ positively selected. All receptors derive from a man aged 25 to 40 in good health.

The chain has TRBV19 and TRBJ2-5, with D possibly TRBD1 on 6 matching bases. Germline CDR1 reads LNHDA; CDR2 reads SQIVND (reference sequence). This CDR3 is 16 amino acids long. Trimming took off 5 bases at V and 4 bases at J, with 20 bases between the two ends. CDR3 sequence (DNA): TGTGCCAGTAGTCCCACTCCCCTGACAGGTAGAGAGACCCAGTACTTC. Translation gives CASSPTPLTGRETQYF.

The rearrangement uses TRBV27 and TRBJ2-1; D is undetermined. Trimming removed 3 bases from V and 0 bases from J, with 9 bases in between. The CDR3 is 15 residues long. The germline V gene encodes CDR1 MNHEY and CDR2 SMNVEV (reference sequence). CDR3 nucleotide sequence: TGTGCCAGCAGTTTCGTCCCGAGCTCCTACAATGAGCAGTTCTTC. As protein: CASSFVPSSYNEQFF.

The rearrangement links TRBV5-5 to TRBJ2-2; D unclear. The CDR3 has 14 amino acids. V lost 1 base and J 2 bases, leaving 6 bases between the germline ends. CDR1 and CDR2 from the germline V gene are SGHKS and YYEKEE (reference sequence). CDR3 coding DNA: TGTGCCAGCAGCTTGAGAGATAACACCGGGGAGCTGTTTTTT. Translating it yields CASSLRDNTGELFF.

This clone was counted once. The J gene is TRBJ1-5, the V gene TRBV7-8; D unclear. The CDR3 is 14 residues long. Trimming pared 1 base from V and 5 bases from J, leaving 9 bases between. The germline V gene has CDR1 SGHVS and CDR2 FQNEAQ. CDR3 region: CASSLERLDQPQHF. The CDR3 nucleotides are TGTGCCAGCAGCTTAGAAAGGTTGGATCAGCCCCAGCATTTT.

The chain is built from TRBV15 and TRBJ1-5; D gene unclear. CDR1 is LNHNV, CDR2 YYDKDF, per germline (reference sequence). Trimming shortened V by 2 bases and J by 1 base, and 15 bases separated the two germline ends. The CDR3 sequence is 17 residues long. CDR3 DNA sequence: TGTGCCACCAGCAGACACGATAGTATCTCGAGCAATCAGCCCCAGCATTTT. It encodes CATSRHDSISSNQPQHF.

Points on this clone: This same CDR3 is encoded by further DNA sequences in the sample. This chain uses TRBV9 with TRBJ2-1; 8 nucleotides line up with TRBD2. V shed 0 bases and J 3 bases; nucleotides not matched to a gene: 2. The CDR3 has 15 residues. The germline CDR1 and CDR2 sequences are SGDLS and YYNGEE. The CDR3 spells CASSVELADYNEQFF. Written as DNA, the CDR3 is TGTGCCAGCAGCGTAGAACTAGCGGACTACAATGAGCAGTTCTTC.

The CDR3 sequence: CASSSGLLMAQETQYF. DNA for the CDR3: TGTGCCAGCAGCTCGGGACTACTCATGGCCCAAGAGACCCAGTACTTC. V is TRBV5-6 and J is TRBJ2-5, with 7 bases aligning to TRBD2. V was clipped by 3 bases and J by 1 base; unmatched bases: 9. Germline V gene data show CDR1 as SGHDT and CDR2 as YYEEEE. This CDR3 is 16 amino acids long.

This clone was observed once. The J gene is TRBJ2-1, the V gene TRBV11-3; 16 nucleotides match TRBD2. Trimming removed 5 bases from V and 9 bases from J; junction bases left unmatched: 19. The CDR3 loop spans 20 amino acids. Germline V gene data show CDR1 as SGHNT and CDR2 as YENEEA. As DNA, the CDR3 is TGTGCCAGCAGCCCAGGGGGACTAGCGGGAGGGCAGGGGTCGGGTTTTGAGCAGTTCTTC. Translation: CASSPGGLAGGQGSGFEQFF.

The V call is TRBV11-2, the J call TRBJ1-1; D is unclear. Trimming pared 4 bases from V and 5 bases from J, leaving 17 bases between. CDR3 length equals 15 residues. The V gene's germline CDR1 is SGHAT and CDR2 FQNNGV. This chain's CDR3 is CASSWVAPGGTEAFF. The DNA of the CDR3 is TGTGCCAGCAGCTGGGTGGCTCCAGGAGGGACTGAAGCTTTCTTT.

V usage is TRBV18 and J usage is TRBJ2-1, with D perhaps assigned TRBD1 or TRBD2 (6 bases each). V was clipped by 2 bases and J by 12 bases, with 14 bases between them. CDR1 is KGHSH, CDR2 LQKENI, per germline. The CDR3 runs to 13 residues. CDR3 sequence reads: CASSPEQGLWQFF. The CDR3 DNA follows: TGTGCCAGCTCACCAGAACAGGGACTTTGGCAGTTCTTC. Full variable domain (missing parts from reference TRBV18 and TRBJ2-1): NAGVMQNPRHLVRRRGQEARLRCSPMKGHSHVYWYRQLPEEGLKFMVYLQKENIIDESGMPKERFSAEFPKEGPSILRIQQVVRGDSAAYFCASSPEQGLWQFFGPGTRLTVL.

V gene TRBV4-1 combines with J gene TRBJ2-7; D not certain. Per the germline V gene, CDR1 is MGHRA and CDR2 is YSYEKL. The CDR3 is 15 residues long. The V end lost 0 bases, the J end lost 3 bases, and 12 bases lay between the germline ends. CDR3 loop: CASSQESGWGYEQYF. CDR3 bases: TGCGCCAGCAGCCAAGAGTCTGGCTGGGGCTACGAGCAGTACTTC.

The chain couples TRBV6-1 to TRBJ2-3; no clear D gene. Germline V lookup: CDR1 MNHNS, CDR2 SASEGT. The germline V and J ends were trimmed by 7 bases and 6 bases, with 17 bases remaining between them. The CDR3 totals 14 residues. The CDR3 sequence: CASNAPTTVDTQYF. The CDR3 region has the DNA TGTGCCAGCAATGCCCCAACCACGGTGGATACGCAGTATTTT.

In DNA, the CDR3 is TGTGCCAGCCAAGACAGGGCCGTTCAGCCCCAGCATTTT. It translates to CASQDRAVQPQHF. V usage is TRBV6-1 and J usage is TRBJ1-5; 7 nucleotides match TRBD1. CDR3 size: 13 residues. Per germline, CDR1 MNHNS and CDR2 SASEGT. V lost 8 bases and J lost 6; bases outside the gene matches: 7.

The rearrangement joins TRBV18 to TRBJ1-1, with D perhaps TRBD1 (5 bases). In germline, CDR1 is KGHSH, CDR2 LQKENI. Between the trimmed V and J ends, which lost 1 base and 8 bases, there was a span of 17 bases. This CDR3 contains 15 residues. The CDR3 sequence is CASSPLPGRTVEAFF. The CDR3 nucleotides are TGTGCCAGCTCACCACTTCCAGGGAGGACTGTCGAAGCTTTCTTT.

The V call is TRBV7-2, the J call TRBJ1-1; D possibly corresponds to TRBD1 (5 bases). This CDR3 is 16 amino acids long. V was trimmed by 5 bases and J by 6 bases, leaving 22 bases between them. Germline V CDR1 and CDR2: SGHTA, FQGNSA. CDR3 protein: CASSPHEGRRRAEAFF. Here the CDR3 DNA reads TGTGCCAGCAGCCCGCATGAGGGGCGAAGGAGGGCTGAAGCTTTCTTT.

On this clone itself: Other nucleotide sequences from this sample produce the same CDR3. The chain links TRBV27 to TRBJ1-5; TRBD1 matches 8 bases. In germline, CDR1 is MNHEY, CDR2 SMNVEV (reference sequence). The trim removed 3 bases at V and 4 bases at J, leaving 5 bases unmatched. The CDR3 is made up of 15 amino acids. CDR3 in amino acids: CASSLRTGRNQPQHF. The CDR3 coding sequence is TGTGCCAGCAGTTTGCGGACAGGGAGGAATCAGCCCCAGCATTTT.

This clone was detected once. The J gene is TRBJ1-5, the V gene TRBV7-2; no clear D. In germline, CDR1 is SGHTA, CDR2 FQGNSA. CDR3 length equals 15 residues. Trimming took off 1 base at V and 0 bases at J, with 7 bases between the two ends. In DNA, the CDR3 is TGTGCCAGCAGCTTAGAAGCCATTAGCAATCAGCCCCAGCATTTT. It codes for CASSLEAISNQPQHF.

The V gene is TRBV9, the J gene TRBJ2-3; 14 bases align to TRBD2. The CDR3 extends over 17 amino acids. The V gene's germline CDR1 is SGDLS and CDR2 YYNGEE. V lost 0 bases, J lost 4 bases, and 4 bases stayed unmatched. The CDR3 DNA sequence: TGTGCCAGCAGCGTAGGGACTAGCGGGAGGAGGGCAGATACGCAGTATTTT. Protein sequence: CASSVGTSGRRADTQYF.

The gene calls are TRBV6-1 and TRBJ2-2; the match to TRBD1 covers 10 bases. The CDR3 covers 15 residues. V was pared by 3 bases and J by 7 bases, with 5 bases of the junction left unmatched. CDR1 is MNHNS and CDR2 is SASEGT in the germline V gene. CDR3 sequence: CASSERTGGYGELFF. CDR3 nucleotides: TGTGCCAGCAGTGAGAGGACAGGGGGTTACGGGGAGCTGTTTTTT.

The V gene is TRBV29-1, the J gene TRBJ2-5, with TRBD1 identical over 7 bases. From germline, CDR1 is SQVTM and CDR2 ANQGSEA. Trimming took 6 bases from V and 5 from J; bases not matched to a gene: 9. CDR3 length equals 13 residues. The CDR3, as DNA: TGCAGCGTCTCGACAGGGTTCGGGGAGACCCAGTACTTC. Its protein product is CSVSTGFGETQYF.

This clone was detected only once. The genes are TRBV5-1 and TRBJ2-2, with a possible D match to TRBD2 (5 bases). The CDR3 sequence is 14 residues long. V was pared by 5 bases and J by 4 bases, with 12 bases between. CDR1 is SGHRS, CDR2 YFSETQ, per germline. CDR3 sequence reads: CASRRELGTGELFF. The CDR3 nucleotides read TGCGCCAGCAGAAGGGAACTAGGCACCGGGGAGCTGTTTTTT. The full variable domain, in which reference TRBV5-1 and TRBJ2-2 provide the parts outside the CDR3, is KAGVTQTPRYLIKTRGQQVTLSCSPISGHRSVSWYQQTPGQGLQFLFEYFSETQRNKGNFPGRFSGRQFSNSRSEMNVSTLELGDSALYLCASRRELGTGELFFGEGSRLTVL.

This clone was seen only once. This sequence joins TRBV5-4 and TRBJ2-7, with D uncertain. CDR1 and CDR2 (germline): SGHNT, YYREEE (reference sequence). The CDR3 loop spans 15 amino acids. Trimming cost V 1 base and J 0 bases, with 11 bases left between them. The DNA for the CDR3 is TGTGCCAGCAGCTTGCAACAGATGAGCTCCTACGAGCAGTACTTC. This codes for CASSLQQMSSYEQYF. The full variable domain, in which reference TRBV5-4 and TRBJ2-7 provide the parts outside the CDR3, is ETGVTQSPTHLIKTRGQQVTLRCSSQSGHNTVSWYQQALGQGPQFIFQYYREEENGRGNFPPRFSGLQFPNYSSELNVNALELDDSALYLCASSLQQMSSYEQYFGPGTRLTVT.

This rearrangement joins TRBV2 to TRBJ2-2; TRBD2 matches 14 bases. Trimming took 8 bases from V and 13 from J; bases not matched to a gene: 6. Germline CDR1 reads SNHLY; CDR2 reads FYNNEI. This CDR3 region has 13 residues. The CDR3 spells CASGGLAGGPLFF. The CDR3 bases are TGTGCCAGCGGAGGACTAGCGGGAGGCCCGCTGTTTTTT.

The CDR3 here is CASSSVHTRRGNYGYTF. CDR3 nucleotide sequence: TGTGCCAGCAGCTCGGTCCATACGAGGAGGGGTAACTATGGCTACACCTTC. The chain combines TRBV5-6 with TRBJ1-2; perhaps TRBD1 as D (5 bases). Looked up from germline, CDR1 is SGHDT and CDR2 is YYEEEE. Trimming took off 3 bases at V and 1 base at J, with 19 bases between the two ends. The CDR3 has 17 residues.

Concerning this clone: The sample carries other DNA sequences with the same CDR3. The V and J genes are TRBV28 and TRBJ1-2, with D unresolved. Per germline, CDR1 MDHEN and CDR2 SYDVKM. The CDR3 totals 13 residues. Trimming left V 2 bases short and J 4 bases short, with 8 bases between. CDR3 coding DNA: TGTGCCAGCAGTTTACTGGGTACCTATGGCTACACCTTC. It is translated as CASSLLGTYGYTF.

The CDR3 coding sequence is TGTGCCAGCAGCTCAGGGACAGGGGGTAGCAACACTGAAGCTTTCTTT. Translating gives CASSSGTGGSNTEAFF. This chain links TRBV11-3 with TRBJ1-1; 11 bases match TRBD1. CDR1 SGHNT and CDR2 YENEEA come from the germline V gene. The CDR3 is made up of 16 amino acids. J gave up 2 bases and V 4 bases, and 6 bases lay outside the gene matches.